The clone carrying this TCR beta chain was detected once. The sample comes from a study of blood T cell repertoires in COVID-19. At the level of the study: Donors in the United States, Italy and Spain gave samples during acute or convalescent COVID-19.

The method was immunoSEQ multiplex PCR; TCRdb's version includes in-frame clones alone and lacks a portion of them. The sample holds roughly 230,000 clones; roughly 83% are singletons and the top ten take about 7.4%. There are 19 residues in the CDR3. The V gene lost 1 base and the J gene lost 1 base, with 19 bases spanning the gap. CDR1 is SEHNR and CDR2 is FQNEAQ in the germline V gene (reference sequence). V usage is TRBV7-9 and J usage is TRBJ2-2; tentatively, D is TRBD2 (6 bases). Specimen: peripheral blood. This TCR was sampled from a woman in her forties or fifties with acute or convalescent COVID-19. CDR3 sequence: CASSLESRGHTGNTGELFF. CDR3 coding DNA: TGTGCCAGCAGCTTAGAGTCGCGGGGTCATACAGGGAACACCGGGGAGCTGTTTTTT.